Listed below are T cell receptor beta chains from one sample, sequenced in a study of cytomegalovirus exposure and HLA in healthy donors. Using immunoSEQ multiplex PCR, the repertoire was profiled, and TCRdb retains in-frame clones only, with some absent. The data show around 87,000 clones, with around 85% seen just once and roughly 1.1% held by the top ten. Specimen: PBMCs. These receptor sequences come from a girl aged 2 to 10 in good health and CMV-seropositive. The CDR3 runs from the conserved cysteine through the conserved F or W. The D gene is left open where the match is weak. Clone size is shown for a subset of rows, as once, few, many or a class of expanded clone.

D	V	size	J	DNA	CDR3
TRBD1	TRBV6-5	NA	TRBJ1-2	TGTGCCAGCAGTTACAAGTGGACAGGGGGAAACTATGGCTACACCTTC	CASSYKWTGGNYGYTF
TRBD1	TRBV9	NA	TRBJ2-2	TGTGCCAGCAGCGTGCTTCCGGGACAGTCAGCCGGGGAGCTGTTTTTT	CASSVLPGQSAGELFF
TRBD2	TRBV7-8	NA	TRBJ2-3	TGTGCCAGCCGGAGACTAGCGGGAGATACGCAGTATTTT	CASRRLAGDTQYF
TRBD1	TRBV23-1	NA	TRBJ1-4	TGCGCCAGCAGTCGACTGACAGGGCGGAATGAAAAACTGTTTTTT	CASSRLTGRNEKLFF
NA	TRBV2	NA	TRBJ2-3	TGTGCCAGCAGTGAAACAGAGTTCAGCACAGATACGCAGTATTTT	CASSETEFSTDTQYF
NA	TRBV5-1	NA	TRBJ2-1	TGCGCCAGCAGCTTATTATACAATGAGCAGTTCTTC	CASSLLYNEQFF
NA	TRBV6-5	NA	TRBJ1-4	TGTGCCAGCAAGGACAGCTCAACTAATGAAAAACTGTTTTTT	CASKDSSTNEKLFF
TRBD2	TRBV29-1	NA	TRBJ2-5	TGCAGCGTCTTACCTAGCGGGAGAAACCAAGAGACCCAGTACTTC	CSVLPSGRNQETQYF
TRBD1	TRBV4-3	NA	TRBJ1-1	TGCGCCAGCAGCCAAGGGACAGGGTCGAACACTGAAGCTTTCTTT	CASSQGTGSNTEAFF
TRBD2	TRBV7-9	NA	TRBJ2-7	TGTGCCAGCAGCACCGGGACTAGCGGGAGTGGGGAGCAGTACTTC	CASSTGTSGSGEQYF
TRBD2	TRBV14	NA	TRBJ2-1	TGTGCCAGCAGCTCCCTGAGGGAGGGAGGCGATGAGCAGTTCTTC	CASSSLREGGDEQFF
TRBD1	TRBV2	few	TRBJ1-2	TGTGCCAGCATCTTCGACAGGGTCTATGGCTACACCTTC	CASIFDRVYGYTF
TRBD2	TRBV7-2	few	TRBJ2-1	TGTGCCAGCAGCTTAGGGCGGGAGAGGGAGCAGTTCTTC	CASSLGREREQFF
NA	TRBV27	NA	TRBJ1-4	TGTGCCAGCAGCCCCAGGGGAGTGGATGAAAAACTGTTTTTT	CASSPRGVDEKLFF
NA	TRBV28	NA	TRBJ1-2	TGTGCCAGCAGCCTCCCGAAGGGGGTATATGGCTACACCTTC	CASSLPKGVYGYTF
TRBD2	TRBV2	NA	TRBJ2-1	TGTGCCAGCAGGCCACTAGCGGTCAACAATGAGCAGTTCTTC	CASRPLAVNNEQFF
TRBD1	TRBV28	NA	TRBJ1-1	TGTGCCAGCAGTTTATCCAACAGGGGCCGCAGTGAAGCTTTCTTT	CASSLSNRGRSEAFF
NA	TRBV30	once	TRBJ1-5	TGTGCCTGGAGTAGGTCAGAGGGTCAGCCCCAGCATTTT	CAWSRSEGQPQHF
TRBD2	TRBV19	NA	TRBJ2-3	TGTGCCAGTAGTAGTTTGACTAGCGGGAGGGTAGATACGCAGTATTTT	CASSSLTSGRVDTQYF
NA	TRBV5-6	NA	TRBJ1-2	TGTGCCAGCAGCTTATTGAGCGGCTACACCTTC	CASSLLSGYTF
TRBD1	TRBV18	NA	TRBJ1-2	TGTGCCAGCTCACCAGGGACAGGGCCGGGGTATGGCTACACCTTC	CASSPGTGPGYGYTF
NA	TRBV19	once	TRBJ1-2	TGTGCCAGTAGTATAGGTCGGGGCTACACCTTC	CASSIGRGYTF
TRBD1	TRBV9	few	TRBJ1-4	TGTGCCAGCAGCTCCAGGGGACAGGGGACCGCAACTAATGAAAAACTGTTTTTT	CASSSRGQGTATNEKLFF
NA	TRBV7-9	few	TRBJ2-2	TGTGCCAGCAGCTTCTACCTCACCGGGGAGCTGTTTTTT	CASSFYLTGELFF
TRBD2	TRBV4-1	once	TRBJ2-1	TGCGCCAGCAGCCTACAGACGATGGGACTAGCAAATGAGCAGTTCTTC	CASSLQTMGLANEQFF
TRBD1	TRBV28	once	TRBJ2-7	TGTGCCAGCAGACCCTCGGACAGGGGGACGCAGTACTTC	CASRPSDRGTQYF
TRBD1	TRBV4-1	NA	TRBJ1-1	TGCGCCAGCAGCCAACCCCGGACTGACAGGGACACTGAAGCTTTCTTT	CASSQPRTDRDTEAFF
NA	TRBV10-2	NA	TRBJ2-3	TGCGCCAGCAGGCGCGGGAGCACAGATACGCAGTATTTT	CASRRGSTDTQYF
NA	TRBV9	NA	TRBJ2-3	TGTGCCAGCAGCGTGGCGGCCACAGATACGCAGTATTTT	CASSVAATDTQYF
NA	TRBV20-1	NA	TRBJ2-5	TGCAGTGCTAGTGCCGCGGAGACCCAGTACTTC	CSASAAETQYF
TRBD2	TRBV5-4	few	TRBJ2-1	TGTGCCAGCAGCCCTGGCCTAGCGGGGGGAATCGGGTCCTACAATGAGCAGTTCTTC	CASSPGLAGGIGSYNEQFF
NA	TRBV29-1	NA	TRBJ2-3	TGCAGCTTGGAGGGCGGCACAGATACGCAGTATTTT	CSLEGGTDTQYF
TRBD1	TRBV28	NA	TRBJ2-7	TGTGCCAGCAGTTGGGACAGAAAACAAAAACTCTACGAGCAGTACTTC	CASSWDRKQKLYEQYF
TRBD1	TRBV5-1	NA	TRBJ1-1	TGCGCCAGCAGCTTCACAGGGGGGTTGAACACTGAAGCTTTCTTT	CASSFTGGLNTEAFF
NA	TRBV5-1	NA	TRBJ2-1	TGCGCCAGCAGACCAGACACTTATACAGGGTATTCCCCACCCCCCACCTACAATGAGCAGTTCTTC	CASRPDTYTGYSPPPTYNEQFF
TRBD1	TRBV5-6	NA	TRBJ2-1	TGTGCCAGCACCACTACTCAGGGGGATTGGTACAATGAGCAGTTCTTC	CASTTTQGDWYNEQFF
TRBD2	TRBV5-1	NA	TRBJ2-1	TGCGCCAGCAGCTTGGAAGGTGGGACTAGCGGGCGGAGCTCCTACAATGAGCAGTTCTTC	CASSLEGGTSGRSSYNEQFF
TRBD1	TRBV5-1	few	TRBJ2-3	TGCGCCAGCAGCTCGGGACAGGGGACAGATACGCAGTATTTT	CASSSGQGTDTQYF
NA	TRBV4-1	NA	TRBJ2-2	TGCGCCAGCAGCCCGAAGCCAGGCACCGGGGAGCTGTTTTTT	CASSPKPGTGELFF
NA	TRBV9	once	TRBJ2-5	TGTGCCAGCAGCGTAGGTGGGGATAGGGGAGAGACCCAGTACTTC	CASSVGGDRGETQYF
NA	TRBV27	once	TRBJ1-5	TGTGCCAGCAGTTTAAAAGGGTCAGGGATATTAGGTCATCAGCCCCAGCATTTT	CASSLKGSGILGHQPQHF
TRBD2	TRBV28	NA	TRBJ2-2	TGTGCCAGCAGTTTATCGGCTAGCGGGAGGTCCGGGGAGCTGTTTTTT	CASSLSASGRSGELFF
TRBD2	TRBV5-1	NA	TRBJ2-5	TGCGCCAGCAGCACCGGACTAGCGGGCAAAGAGACCCAGTACTTC	CASSTGLAGKETQYF
NA	TRBV27	NA	TRBJ1-2	TGTGCCAGCAGTTTAGGAGGGAGTAACTATGGCTACACCTTC	CASSLGGSNYGYTF
TRBD1	TRBV7-2	few	TRBJ1-2	TGTGCCAGCAGCCAGAACAGGGGGCTGGACTATGGCTACACCTTC	CASSQNRGLDYGYTF
NA	TRBV5-6	NA	TRBJ2-5	TGTGCCAGCAGCCAGCGGAGATCAGAGACCCAGTACTTC	CASSQRRSETQYF